A selection of T cell receptor beta chains follows, all from one sample in a study of cytomegalovirus exposure and HLA in healthy donors. Data came from immunoSEQ multiplex PCR; TCRdb stores just in-frame clones and leaves some out. Among fewer than 200,000 clones, 78% were seen once, and the ten largest hold 14%. Sample: PBMCs. The source is a woman aged 25-40 years in good health and CMV-seropositive. Each CDR3 is given with its conserved first and last residue. A D gene is named only where the DNA matches it firmly. Where a row states a size, it is once, few, many or the class of an expanded clone; other rows omit it.

j_gene	d_gene	abundance	v_gene	len	CDR3nt	CDR3aa
TRBJ2-2	.	.	TRBV7-9	15	TGTTCCAGCAGCTTATTAGCGCGGGGCACCGGGGAGCTGTTTTTT	CSSSLLARGTGELFF
TRBJ1-4	.	few	TRBV29-1	12	TGCAGCACTGGAGAGGGGGATGAAAAACTGTTTTTT	CSTGEGDEKLFF
TRBJ2-7	.	.	TRBV12-2	12	TGTGCAAGTCGCTCGACTAGCTACGAGCAGTACTTC	CASRSTSYEQYF
TRBJ1-1	.	.	TRBV13	14	TGTGCCAGCAGCAGGCCCCCAGGGAACACTGAAGCTTTCTTT	CASSRPPGNTEAFF
TRBJ2-1	TRBD2	few	TRBV6-4	15	TGTGCCAGCAGTGACTCGATAGCGGGGGGGCATGAGCAGTTCTTC	CASSDSIAGGHEQFF
TRBJ2-5	TRBD2	few	TRBV5-6	18	TGTGCCAGCAGCTTTCCGGGACTAGCGGGGAGGTCGGAGGAGACCCAGTACTTC	CASSFPGLAGRSEETQYF
TRBJ1-1	TRBD1	.	TRBV2	14	TGTGCCAGCACCACTCCAGGGGGGAACACTGAAGCTTTCTTT	CASTTPGGNTEAFF
TRBJ2-3	.	.	TRBV2	13	TGTGCCAGACGACTGACCAATTTTGATACGCAGTATTTT	CARRLTNFDTQYF
TRBJ2-1	.	.	TRBV7-9	17	TGTGCCAGCAGCTTAGCGGGGGGTGAGGTCCTCTACAATGAGCAGTTCTTC	CASSLAGGEVLYNEQFF
TRBJ1-1	TRBD1	few	TRBV2	14	TGTGCCAGCAGTGAGGACAGGGGGGTCACTGAAGCTTTCTTT	CASSEDRGVTEAFF
TRBJ1-3	TRBD1	.	TRBV4-2	17	TGTGCCAGCAGCCAGTTTCTACAGGGGTACTCTGGAAACACCATATATTTT	CASSQFLQGYSGNTIYF
TRBJ1-2	TRBD1	once	TRBV5-4	15	TGTGCCAGCAGCTTTAGGACAGGGGGGTCCTATGGCTACACCTTC	CASSFRTGGSYGYTF
TRBJ2-2	.	few	TRBV19	13	TGTGCCAGTAGTATCCTGAGTACCGGGGAGCTGTTTTTT	CASSILSTGELFF
TRBJ2-7	TRBD1	once	TRBV7-7	13	TGTGCTAGCAGCCCAACGACAGGGACCGAGCAGTACTTC	CASSPTTGTEQYF